This T cell receptor beta chain stems from a study of neurological immune-mediated disorders. Regarding the study as a whole: No CDR3 amino acid sequences recurred among expanded clones across subjects, suggesting private repertoires in all groups.

This clonotype came up many times. Its target is not known. The making of cDNA relied on 5'RACE with 10-nucleotide random UMIs. A single record per CDR3 protein comes from TCRdb applying MiXCR to the 5' RACE reads. Of about 20,000 distinct CDR3 sequences listed, roughly a tenth are singletons. This sequence was found in a woman aged 60-70 years with HTLV-1-associated myelopathy (HAM/TSP). The sample taken for sequencing was PBMCs.

CDR3 sequence reads: CSSRGTGDYGYTF. CDR3 DNA: TGCAGTTCGAGGGGGACAGGGGACTATGGCTACACCTTC. V and J are TRBV20-1 and TRBJ1-2; 10 positions match TRBD1. The CDR3 is 13 amino acids. Unmatched junction bases numbered 6, after V lost 8 bases and J lost 3 bases. In germline, CDR1 is DFQATT, CDR2 SNEGSKA (reference sequence).